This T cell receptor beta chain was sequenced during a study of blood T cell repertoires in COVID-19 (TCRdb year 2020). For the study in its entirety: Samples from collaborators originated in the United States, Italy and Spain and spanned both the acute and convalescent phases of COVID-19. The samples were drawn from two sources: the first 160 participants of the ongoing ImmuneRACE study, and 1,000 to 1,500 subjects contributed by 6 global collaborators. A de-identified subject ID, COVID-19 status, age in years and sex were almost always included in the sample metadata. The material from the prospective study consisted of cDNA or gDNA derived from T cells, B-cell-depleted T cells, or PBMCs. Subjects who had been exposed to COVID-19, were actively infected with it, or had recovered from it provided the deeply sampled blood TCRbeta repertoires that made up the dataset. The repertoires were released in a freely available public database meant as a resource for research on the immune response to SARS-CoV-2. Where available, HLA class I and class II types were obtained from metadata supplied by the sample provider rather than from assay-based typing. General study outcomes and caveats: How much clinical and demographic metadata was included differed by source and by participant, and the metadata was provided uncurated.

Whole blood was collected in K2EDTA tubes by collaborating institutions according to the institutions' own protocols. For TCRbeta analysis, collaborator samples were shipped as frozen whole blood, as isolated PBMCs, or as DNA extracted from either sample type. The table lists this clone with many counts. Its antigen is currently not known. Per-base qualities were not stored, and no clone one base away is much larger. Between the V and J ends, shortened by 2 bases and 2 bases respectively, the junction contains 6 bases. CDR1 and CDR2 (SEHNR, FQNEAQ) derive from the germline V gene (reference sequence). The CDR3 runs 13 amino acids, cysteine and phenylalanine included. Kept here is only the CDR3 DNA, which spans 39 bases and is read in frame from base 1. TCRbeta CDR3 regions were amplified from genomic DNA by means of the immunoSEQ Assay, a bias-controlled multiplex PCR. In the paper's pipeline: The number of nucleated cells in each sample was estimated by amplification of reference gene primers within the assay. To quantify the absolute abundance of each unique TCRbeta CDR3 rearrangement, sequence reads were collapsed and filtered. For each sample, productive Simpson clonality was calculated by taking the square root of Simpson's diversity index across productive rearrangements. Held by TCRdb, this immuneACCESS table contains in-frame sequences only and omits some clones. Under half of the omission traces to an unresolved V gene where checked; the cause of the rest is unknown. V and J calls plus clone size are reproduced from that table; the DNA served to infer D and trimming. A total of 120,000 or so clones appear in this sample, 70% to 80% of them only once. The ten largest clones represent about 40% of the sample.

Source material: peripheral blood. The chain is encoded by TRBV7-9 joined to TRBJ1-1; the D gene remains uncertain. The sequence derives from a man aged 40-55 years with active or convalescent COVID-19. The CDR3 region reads CASSLSGNTEAFF. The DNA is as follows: TGTGCCAGCAGCTTAAGCGGAAACACTGAAGCTTTCTTT.